This paragraph reports one TCR beta chain. Original methodology: Estimated nucleated cell counts came from reference gene primer amplification. Clones were read by immunoSEQ multiplex PCR, and TCRdb kept only the in-frame ones, dropping some. The DNA gave D and trimming, while V, J and clone size come from that table. Among tens of thousands of clones listed, around 83% were seen once. The data were taken from a study of blood T cell repertoires in COVID-19. Background on the study: The United States, Italy and Spain supplied acute and convalescent COVID-19 samples. T cells, B-cell-depleted T cells, or PBMCs provided the cDNA or gDNA that served as material.

CDR1 and CDR2 (germline): SGHAT, FQDESV (reference sequence). The junction had 9 bases not matched to a gene; V was cut back by 4 bases and J by 1 base. The CDR3 is 16 amino acids. The chain has TRBV11-1 and TRBJ2-5; 7 bases agree with TRBD1. This TCR came from a human donor in a cohort sampled during active COVID-19. The sequenced material came from peripheral blood. CDR3 protein: CASSSEGTDLQETQYF. Here the CDR3 DNA reads TGTGCCAGCAGCTCAGAGGGGACAGACCTCCAAGAGACCCAGTACTTC.